The sequence of this TCR beta chain was determined in a study of CD8+ T cells in alopecia areata. Isolated RNA was reverse transcribed into cDNA used as the sequencing template. Sequencing was performed with immunoSEQ multiplex PCR; in TCRdb, only in-frame clones are kept and a portion is missing. The profile covers some 190,000 clones, with roughly three fifths appearing a single time and roughly 0.7% taken by the ten largest. The germline V gene encodes CDR1 SGHNT and CDR2 YYREEE (reference sequence). This CDR3 spans 18 amino acids. Losses at the gene ends were 3 bases for V and 2 bases for J; bases not matched to a gene: 14. The treatment was: oral pan-JAK inhibitor, 5-10 mg twice daily.

The V call is TRBV5-4, the J call TRBJ2-3, with 8 bases that match TRBD2. The sequencing here drew on CD4+ T cells sorted from blood, taken at week 4, from a patient treated with tofacitinib. The receptor was isolated from a human donor with alopecia areata. CDR3 nucleotides: TGTGCCAGCAGCTCACCTCCCTCAACTAGCGGACCCACAGATACGCAGTATTTT. This encodes CASSSPPSTSGPTDTQYF. Full variable domain (remainder filled in from reference TRBV5-4 and TRBJ2-3): ETGVTQSPTHLIKTRGQQVTLRCSSQSGHNTVSWYQQALGQGPQFIFQYYREEENGRGNFPPRFSGLQFPNYSSELNVNALELDDSALYLCASSSPPSTSGPTDTQYFGPGTRLTVL.